This TCR beta chain was captured by sequencing in a study of OX40 agonist ivuxolimab in advanced cancers. Study overall: The patients got ivuxolimab, which is an agonistic anti-OX40 (CD134) antibody. The study, taken as a whole, reports: In the 0.1-3.0 mg/kg groups, partial responders showed among the lowest expansion. Blood T cells, both CD4+ and CD8+, expanded clonally by week 6 at 0.1 to 3.0 mg/kg.

No patient had autoimmune disease or received systemic immunosuppression. Notes on this clone: Its target is unknown.

CDR1 SSHAT and CDR2 FNYEAQ come from the germline V gene (reference sequence). The CDR3 has 14 residues. V gave up 7 bases and J gave up 8 bases; unmatched junction bases: 11. TCRdb keeps only in-frame clones here, not all; method: immunoSEQ multiplex PCR. The data hold some 70,000 clones, with more than 85% observed a single time. The chain has TRBV7-7 and TRBJ2-1, with 7 bases matching TRBD1. The clonotype comes from an adult with an advanced solid tumor such as melanoma, head and neck, liver or kidney cancer. Sequencing was performed on CD4+ or CD8+ T cells sorted from blood, taken in a trial of the OX40 agonist ivuxolimab. The DNA for the CDR3 is TGTGCCAGCACCGGAGCCGACAGGGCGGATGAGCAGTTCTTC. It is translated as CASTGADRADEQFF.